This T cell receptor (beta chain) was sequenced during a study of blood T cells in healthy people across ages. The use of a sample-barcoded 5' primer and a J-beta primer mix characterized a second PCR of roughly 6 to 11 cycles. Carrying 12 random nucleotides, a template-switch adaptor labeled each individual cDNA molecule. TCRdb fed the 5' RACE reads into MiXCR, producing one record per CDR3 protein. The sample records roughly 930,000 distinct CDR3 sequences, around 48% being singletons. Germline V gives CDR1 LGHNA, CDR2 YSLEER. The CDR3 length is 15 residues. The chain recombines TRBV4-3 with TRBJ2-1; tentative D call: TRBD1 (5 bases). TRBJ2-7 matches the DNA end more closely, so the J call is doubtful. The clonotype comes from a man between 25 and 39 years old in good health. The material sequenced was blood. CDR3 in DNA: TGCGCCAGCAGCCAAGACAGGGAAAACTACAATGAGCAGTACTTC. Its protein is CASSQDRENYNEQYF.